This T cell receptor (beta chain) was observed in a study of cytomegalovirus exposure and HLA in healthy donors. Trimming took 3 bases from V and 7 from J; bases not matched to a gene: 10. The CDR3 is 14 residues long. Germline CDR1 is SQVTM and CDR2 is ANQGSEA. For this clone: The target antigen is unknown.

PCR employed 60 Vbeta and 13 Jbeta primers. Generated by immunoSEQ multiplex PCR, the TCRdb table keeps only in-frame clones and is missing some. The sample lists under 200,000 clones, 70% to 85% occurring once. Study-wide findings and caveats: Near-uniform donor sequencing depth was presumed by presence/absence analyses. Most likely, a cluster of highly shared sequence variants arose as a sequencing artifact.

Sequences were obtained from PBMCs. This chain links TRBV29-1 with TRBJ2-7, with 9 bases that match TRBD2. The source is a woman aged 25 to 39 in good health and CMV-seropositive. Here the CDR3 reads CSVEPSGTSGEQYF. The CDR3 DNA is TGCAGCGTTGAGCCTAGCGGGACTTCGGGGGAGCAGTACTTC.